The 24 T cell receptor beta chains given below trace back to one sample, sequenced in a study of early stage breast cancer tumors. Data came from immunoSEQ multiplex PCR; TCRdb stores just in-frame clones and leaves some out. The sample carries approximately 75,000 clones, around 80% recorded once. The sequencing sample was made of blood. The receptors shown here come from a person aged 35-55 years with breast cancer.

In its sample, this clone was seen many times. V usage is TRBV5-5 and J usage is TRBJ1-1; D is undetermined. Trimming took off 5 bases at V and 8 bases at J, with 10 bases between the two ends. This CDR3 has 11 residues. Germline V CDR1 and CDR2: SGHKS, YYEKEE (reference sequence). CDR3 nucleotide sequence: TGTGCCAGCAGGGCACAAGTAGAAGCTTTCTTT. Protein product: CASRAQVEAFF.

This clone was found a few times. The chain carries TRBV27 and TRBJ2-1; no reliable D call. Per germline, CDR1 MNHEY and CDR2 SMNVEV (reference sequence). This CDR3 spans 12 amino acids. V was cut by 4 bases and J by 9 bases, with 10 bases left in between. CDR3 sequence: CASSSFLGEQFF. As DNA, the CDR3 is TGTGCCAGCAGTTCATTCTTGGGTGAGCAGTTCTTC.

The chain combines TRBV30 with TRBJ1-4; 7 bases match TRBD1. CDR3 size: 12 residues. Germline V CDR1 and CDR2: GTSNPN, SVGIG (reference sequence). Trimming removed 2 bases from V and 8 bases from J; junction bases left unmatched: 2. The DNA for the CDR3 is TGTGCCTGGAGTATGGACAGGGAAAAACTGTTTTTT. Translating it yields CAWSMDREKLFF.

This clone was observed a handful of times. This chain connects TRBV27 to TRBJ2-7; 13 bases fit TRBD2. V shed 2 bases, J shed 1 base, and the junction held 2 bases outside the gene matches. Germline V CDR1 and CDR2: MNHEY, SMNVEV (reference sequence). The CDR3 spans 16 residues. This chain's CDR3 is CASSLGGLAGSYEQYF. The CDR3 coding sequence is TGTGCCAGCAGTTTAGGGGGACTAGCGGGATCCTACGAGCAGTACTTC.

The CDR3 DNA reads as TGTGCCAGCAGTGCCTCAGTGGAGCCCCAGCATTTT. Its protein product is CASSASVEPQHF. V is TRBV6-1 and J is TRBJ1-5; D unclear. Germline-derived CDR1 and CDR2 are MNHNS and SASEGT. There are 12 residues in the CDR3. Trimming left V 4 bases short and J 8 bases short, with 9 bases between.

This chain joins TRBV23-1 and TRBJ1-2, with D possibly TRBD1 on 6 matching bases. TRBV23-1 is known as an ORF, though its function is uncertain. This CDR3 is built from 14 residues. V lost 8 bases to trimming and J lost 6 bases, with 19 bases between them. DNA of the CDR3: TGCGCCAGCTGGGACTTTAGAGCAGGGGATGGCTACACCTTC. The encoded protein is CASWDFRAGDGYTF.

The V gene is TRBV7-3, the J gene TRBJ2-3, with a weak D call TRBD2 (6 bases). The CDR3 is 15 residues long. Per the germline V gene, CDR1 is SGHTA and CDR2 is FQGTGA. Trimming pared 1 base from V and 4 bases from J, leaving 12 bases between. DNA for the CDR3: TGTGCCAGCAGCTTAAACGCCCCGGGGGCAGATACGCAGTATTTT. It yields the protein CASSLNAPGADTQYF.

The rearrangement joins TRBV27 to TRBJ2-1; TRBD2 matches 8 bases. V shed 2 bases and J 10 bases; nucleotides not matched to a gene: 19. Germline CDR1 is MNHEY and CDR2 is SMNVEV (reference sequence). This CDR3 contains 18 residues. The CDR3 is CASSLITPETYSGIEQFF. CDR3 DNA: TGTGCCAGCAGTTTAATTACCCCCGAAACCTATAGCGGGATAGAGCAGTTCTTC.

CDR3 protein: CAWSMQGAPYGYTF. The CDR3 DNA reads TGTGCCTGGAGTATGCAGGGGGCGCCCTATGGCTACACCTTC. The J gene is TRBJ1-2, the V gene TRBV30, with 8 bases lining up with TRBD1. Germline CDR1 reads GTSNPN; CDR2 reads SVGIG (reference sequence). Trimming removed 2 bases from V and 4 bases from J; junction bases left unmatched: 6. The CDR3 is 14 amino acids.

The chain carries TRBV6-5 and TRBJ1-2; a weak D match, TRBD1 (5 bases). The V gene's germline CDR1 is MNHEY and CDR2 SVGAGI. The ends were cut back, 6 bases at V and 9 bases at J, with 14 bases in the middle. This CDR3 region has 12 residues. The chain's CDR3 is CASRRQSTRYTF. CDR3 in DNA: TGTGCCAGCAGAAGACAGAGCACCCGCTACACCTTC.

This sequence joins TRBV18 and TRBJ2-7; a weak D match, TRBD1 (5 bases). V lost 2 bases, J lost 2 bases, and 10 bases lay in between. The CDR3 consists of 14 residues. Germline-derived CDR1 and CDR2 are KGHSH and LQKENI. Here the CDR3 DNA reads TGTGCCAGCTCACCAGGGGCAGCAACCTACGAGCAGTACTTC. Amino acids: CASSPGAATYEQYF. Supplemented by reference TRBV18 and TRBJ2-7, the full variable domain reads NAGVMQNPRHLVRRRGQEARLRCSPMKGHSHVYWYRQLPEEGLKFMVYLQKENIIDESGMPKERFSAEFPKEGPSILRIQQVVRGDSAAYFCASSPGAATYEQYFGPGTRLTVT.

This chain links TRBV15 with TRBJ2-7, with 7 bases that match TRBD1. The CDR3 has 16 amino acids. Per germline, CDR1 LNHNV and CDR2 YYDKDF (reference sequence). The J segment lost 2 bases and the V segment lost 0 bases, leaving 7 bases of the junction unmatched. CDR3 residues: CATSRDFWTGTYEQYF. In DNA, the CDR3 is TGTGCCACCAGCAGAGATTTCTGGACAGGTACCTACGAGCAGTACTTC.

There are a few counts of this clone. The chain combines TRBV18 with TRBJ1-2; D gene unclear. CDR3 length: 13 amino acids. Germline loops: CDR1 KGHSH, CDR2 LQKENI. V lost 1 base and J 3 bases, leaving 6 bases between the germline ends. For the CDR3, the DNA is TGTGCCAGCTCACCACGGGATTACTATGGCTACACCTTC. Translating gives CASSPRDYYGYTF.

V usage is TRBV19 and J usage is TRBJ1-5, with D possibly TRBD1 on 5 matching bases. This CDR3 region has 15 residues. The V end was cut by 10 bases, the J end by 2 bases, with 18 bases between. From germline, CDR1 is LNHDA and CDR2 SQIVND (reference sequence). CDR3 protein: CATSNMAQGNQPQHF. The DNA of the CDR3 is TGTGCCACCAGTAATATGGCACAGGGCAATCAGCCCCAGCATTTT.

V and J are TRBV28 and TRBJ2-7; no clear D. The germline V gene encodes CDR1 MDHEN and CDR2 SYDVKM. V lost 3 bases to trimming and J lost 3 bases, with 9 bases between them. The CDR3 contains 13 residues. The CDR3 loop reads CASSFQRNYEQYF. The CDR3 DNA reads as TGTGCCAGCAGTTTCCAGAGAAACTACGAGCAGTACTTC. The full variable domain, with the rest looked up from reference TRBV28 and TRBJ2-7, is DVKVTQSSRYLVKRTGEKVFLECVQDMDHENMFWYRQDPGLGLRLIYFSYDVKMKEKGDIPEGYSVSREKKERFSLILESASTNQTSMYLCASSFQRNYEQYFGPGTRLTVT.

The chain recombines TRBV7-2 with TRBJ2-1; perhaps TRBD1 as D (5 bases). V shed 6 bases and J shed 4 bases, with 10 bases lying between them. The CDR3 extends over 13 amino acids. From germline, CDR1 is SGHTA and CDR2 FQGNSA. The CDR3 DNA sequence: TGTGCCAGCAGTTCGACAGAATACAATGAGCAGTTCTTC. Translation: CASSSTEYNEQFF.

This sequence joins TRBV10-3 and TRBJ2-1; 8 bases line up with TRBD2. CDR1 and CDR2 (germline): ENHRY, SYGVKD. The CDR3 is 15 amino acids. J gave up 4 bases and V 3 bases, and 5 bases lay outside the gene matches. In DNA form, the CDR3 reads TGTGCCATCAGTGAAAAAGCGGGAGAGTACAATGAGCAGTTCTTC. Protein: CAISEKAGEYNEQFF.

The chain carries TRBV11-3 and TRBJ2-3; D is possibly TRBD1 or TRBD2 (5 bases each). Trimming pared 3 bases from V and 3 bases from J, leaving 7 bases between. The CDR3 covers 13 residues. CDR1 and CDR2 from the germline V gene are SGHNT and YENEEA. The CDR3: CASSLGETDTQYF. The CDR3 bases are TGTGCCAGCAGCTTGGGGGAAACAGATACGCAGTATTTT.

This rearrangement joins TRBV7-3 to TRBJ2-2; TRBD1 aligns across 8 bases. Trimming removed 0 bases from V and 6 bases from J; junction bases left unmatched: 0. CDR3 length: 14 amino acids. The germline V gene encodes CDR1 SGHTA and CDR2 FQGTGA. CDR3 DNA: TGTGCCAGCAGCTTAACACAGGGGGCCGGGGAGCTGTTTTTT. Protein sequence: CASSLTQGAGELFF.

V gene TRBV12-2 combines with J gene TRBJ1-2. TRBV12-2 is deemed a pseudogene. The CDR3 extends over 13 amino acids. The CDR3 spells CASRLFYAYGYTF. In DNA form, the CDR3 reads TGTGCAAGTCGCTTATTTTACGCATATGGCTACACCTTC.

The chain combines TRBV6-6 with TRBJ2-1; D gene ambiguous. In germline, CDR1 is MNHNY, CDR2 SVGAGI (reference sequence). With 6 bases removed from V and 5 bases from J, the gap between germline ends came to 8 bases. The CDR3 consists of 12 residues. The CDR3 DNA reads as TGTGCCAGCAGAGACCCACACAATGAGCAGTTCTTC. As protein: CASRDPHNEQFF.

CDR3 DNA: TGCAGCGTTGCGGGGGGACAGGGGGTGAAGTATGAAGCTTTCTTT. Protein sequence: CSVAGGQGVKYEAFF. The rearrangement joins TRBV29-1 to TRBJ1-1; 11 bases map to TRBD1. Germline V gene sequence: CDR1 SQVTM, CDR2 ANQGSEA. V lost 4 bases and J lost 7; bases outside the gene matches: 11. CDR3 length: 15 amino acids.

The chain joins TRBV7-8 to TRBJ2-7; D unresolved. The CDR3 runs 15 residues. Between the trimmed V and J ends, which lost 1 base and 1 base, there was a span of 11 bases. Germline CDR1 reads SGHVS; CDR2 reads FQNEAQ. CDR3 in DNA: TGTGCCAGCAGCTTAGGGCGGCTCTTGTCCTACGAGCAGTACTTC. It codes for CASSLGRLLSYEQYF.

The chain carries TRBV14 and TRBJ1-2, with 11 positions matching TRBD1. Losses at the gene ends were 4 bases for V and 5 bases for J; bases not matched to a gene: 3. This CDR3 has 14 amino acids. Germline assignment: CDR1 SGHDN and CDR2 FVKESK. The CDR3 spells CASSPGQGAYGYTF. CDR3 nucleotide sequence: TGTGCCAGCAGCCCCGGACAGGGGGCGTATGGCTACACCTTC.